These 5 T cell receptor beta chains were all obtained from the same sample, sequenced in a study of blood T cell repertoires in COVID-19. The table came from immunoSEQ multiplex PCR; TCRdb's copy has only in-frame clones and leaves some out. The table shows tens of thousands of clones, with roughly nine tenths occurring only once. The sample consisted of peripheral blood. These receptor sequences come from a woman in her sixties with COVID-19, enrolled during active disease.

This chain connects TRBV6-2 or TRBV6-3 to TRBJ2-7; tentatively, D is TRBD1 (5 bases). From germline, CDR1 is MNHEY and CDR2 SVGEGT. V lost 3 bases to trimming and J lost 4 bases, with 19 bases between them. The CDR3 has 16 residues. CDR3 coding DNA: TGTGCCAGCAGTTATGGGGCTAGTTTGGCTTCTTACGAGCAGTACTTC. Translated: CASSYGASLASYEQYF.

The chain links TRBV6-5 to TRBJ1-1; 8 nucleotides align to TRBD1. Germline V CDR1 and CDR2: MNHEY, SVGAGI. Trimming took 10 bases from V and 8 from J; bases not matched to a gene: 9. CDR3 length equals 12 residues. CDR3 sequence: CATWTGSTEAFF. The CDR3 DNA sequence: TGTGCCACCTGGACAGGGTCAACGGAAGCTTTCTTT.

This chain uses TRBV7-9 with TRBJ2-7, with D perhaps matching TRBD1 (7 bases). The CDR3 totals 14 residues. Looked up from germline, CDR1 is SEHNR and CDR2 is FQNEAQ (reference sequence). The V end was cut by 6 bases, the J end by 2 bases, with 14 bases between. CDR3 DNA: TGTGCCAGCAGGTTGGACAGGACTACCTACGAGCAGTACTTC. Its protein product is CASRLDRTTYEQYF.

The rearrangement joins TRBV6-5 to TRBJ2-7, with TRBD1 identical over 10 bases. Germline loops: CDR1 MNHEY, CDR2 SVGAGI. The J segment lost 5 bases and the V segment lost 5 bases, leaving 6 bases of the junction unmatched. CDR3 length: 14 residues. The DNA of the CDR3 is TGTGCCAGCAGTACGGGACAGGGGACCCACGAGCAGTACTTC. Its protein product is CASSTGQGTHEQYF.

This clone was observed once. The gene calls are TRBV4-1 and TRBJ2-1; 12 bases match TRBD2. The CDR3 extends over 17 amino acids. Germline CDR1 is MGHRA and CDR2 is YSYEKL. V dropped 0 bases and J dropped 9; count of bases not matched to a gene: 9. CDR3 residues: CASSQDLPSGGEREQFF. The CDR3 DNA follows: TGCGCCAGCAGCCAAGACCTACCTAGCGGGGGGGAGCGTGAGCAGTTCTTC.